This TCR beta chain was sequenced for a study of beta chain features in type 1 diabetes. Reverse transcribing all isolated RNA meant expressed TCRB transcripts were sequenced. This table comes from immunoSEQ multiplex PCR, and its TCRdb copy is limited to in-frame clones, with some not included. The sample carries hundreds of thousands of clones, about 15% recorded once. The CDR3 loop spans 15 amino acids. V lost 0 bases and J lost 5, with 14 bases in between. Germline V gene sequence: CDR1 PRHDT, CDR2 FYEKMQ (reference sequence). This sequence originates from a man aged 25-40 years in good health. What was sequenced was central memory CD4+ T cells from blood. This sequence joins TRBV13 and TRBJ2-7, with D perhaps matching TRBD1 (5 bases). The CDR3 DNA reads TGTGCCAGCAGCTTAGGCGGCAGGGTTTCGGACGAGCAGTACTTC. Its translation: CASSLGGRVSDEQYF.